Each of the 17 T cell receptor beta chains below was sequenced from the same sample in a study of naive and memory T cell subsets. Both TRBC1 and TRBC2 were covered by a beta constant-region primer of two equimolar oligonucleotides. TCRdb passed the UMI-ligation and nested PCR reads through MiXCR, listing each CDR3 protein once. The sample includes roughly 31,000 distinct CDR3 sequences, about 10% seen only once; the top ten take roughly 18%. The sequenced material came from effector memory CD4+ T cells from blood. Subset defined: effector memory, CD45RA- CD27-. The receptors originated from a human donor in good health.

This clonotype was found many times. The J gene is TRBJ2-3, the V gene TRBV29-1; D tentatively reads TRBD1 or TRBD2 (6 bases each). Trimming pared 1 base from V and 1 base from J, leaving 12 bases between. The germline gives CDR1 SQVTM, CDR2 ANQGSEA. This CDR3 is 15 amino acids long. This chain's CDR3 is CSVEVNGGRTDTQYF. CDR3 DNA: TGCAGCGTTGAAGTCAATGGGGGGCGCACAGATACGCAGTATTTT.

This clonotype was seen ten or more times. This rearrangement joins TRBV20-1 to TRBJ2-7; TRBD2 aligns across 8 bases. The CDR3 sequence is 15 residues long. Germline CDR1 reads DFQATT; CDR2 reads SNEGSKA (reference sequence). With 5 bases clipped from V and 2 bases from J, the junction kept 11 bases outside the gene matches. The CDR3 loop reads CSAWGAAGDTYEQYF. The DNA of the CDR3 is TGCAGTGCTTGGGGTGCAGCGGGGGATACCTACGAGCAGTACTTC.

V usage is TRBV6-2 or TRBV6-3 and J usage is TRBJ2-1; 9 bases fit TRBD2. Germline CDR1 and CDR2: MNHEY and SVGEGT. Trimming removed 5 bases from V and 2 bases from J; junction bases left unmatched: 4. The CDR3 sequence is 15 residues long. The CDR3 region has the DNA TGTGCCAGCAGTCCCCTAGCGGGAACCTACAATGAGCAGTTCTTC. It codes for CASSPLAGTYNEQFF.

This clonotype occurred a few times. The rearrangement uses TRBV7-2 and TRBJ2-1; D gene unclear. The germline V and J ends were trimmed by 5 bases and 1 base, with 12 bases remaining between them. CDR1 is SGHTA, CDR2 FQGNSA, per germline. The CDR3 is 15 amino acids. The CDR3 region is CASSPGVGSYNEQFF. As DNA, the CDR3 is TGTGCCAGCAGCCCCGGAGTAGGTTCCTACAATGAGCAGTTCTTC.

This clonotype was detected a few times. The rearrangement joins TRBV30 to TRBJ2-5, with 15 bases identical to TRBD2. V dropped 3 bases and J dropped 2; count of bases not matched to a gene: 4. CDR3 length: 16 amino acids. The germline CDR1 and CDR2 sequences are GTSNPN and SVGIG (reference sequence). CDR3 amino acids: CAWRLGLAGGQETQYF. CDR3 sequence (DNA): TGTGCCTGGAGATTGGGACTAGCGGGGGGTCAAGAGACCCAGTACTTC.

In this sample, this clonotype turned up a few times. The chain uses TRBV7-2 and TRBJ2-5; TRBD2 aligns across 9 bases. With V trimmed by 5 bases and J by 7 bases, 8 bases remained unmatched. CDR3 length equals 14 residues. CDR1 and CDR2 from the germline V gene are SGHTA and FQGNSA. The CDR3 loop is CASSPNKAGGTQYF. In nucleotides, the CDR3 is TGTGCCAGCAGCCCCAACAAAGCGGGGGGGACCCAGTACTTC.

The genes are TRBV20-1 and TRBJ1-5; D may be TRBD1 (6 bases). CDR3 size: 15 residues. V was clipped by 6 bases and J by 5 bases, with 20 bases between them. Per the germline V gene, CDR1 is DFQATT and CDR2 is SNEGSKA (reference sequence). CDR3 DNA: TGCAGTGCGACAACAGGGAGTGGGCGTGATCAGCCCCAGCATTTT. It specifies CSATTGSGRDQPQHF.

This clonotype has only a few counts. The chain has TRBV27 and TRBJ2-7, with 13 bases aligning to TRBD2. The germline CDR1 and CDR2 sequences are MNHEY and SMNVEV (reference sequence). The CDR3 runs to 16 residues. The junction had 9 bases not matched to a gene; V was cut back by 7 bases and J by 3 bases. The CDR3 bases are TGTGCCAGCAATAGACTAGCGGGGGGCCAGAACTACGAGCAGTACTTC. Translation gives CASNRLAGGQNYEQYF.

The chain recombines TRBV19 with TRBJ1-1, with TRBD1 matching over 7 bases. Germline CDR1 is LNHDA and CDR2 is SQIVND (reference sequence). V lost 0 bases and J lost 11; bases outside the gene matches: 15. CDR3 length: 16 residues. The CDR3 nucleotides read TGTGCCAGTAGTATAGATGGGGGCAGGGGGGCAGGTCGTGCTTTCTTT. This codes for CASSIDGGRGAGRAFF.

This clonotype occurred many times. The genes are TRBV20-1 and TRBJ1-3; tentatively, D is TRBD1 (6 bases). Germline loops: CDR1 DFQATT, CDR2 SNEGSKA (reference sequence). The CDR3 sequence is 13 residues long. The germline V and J ends were trimmed by 5 bases and 3 bases, with 11 bases remaining between them. CDR3 in amino acids: CSAGHRVGNTIYF. The CDR3 region has the DNA TGCAGTGCTGGCCACAGGGTTGGAAACACCATATATTTT.

There are a few counts of this clonotype. The chain has TRBV7-2 and TRBJ1-1; tentatively, D is TRBD1 (5 bases). Germline CDR1 SGHTA, CDR2 FQGNSA. Trimming took 4 bases from V and 6 from J, leaving 18 bases between them. The CDR3 has 15 residues. The CDR3 reads CASSSTGIPNAEAFF. CDR3 sequence (DNA): TGTGCCAGCAGCTCAACAGGTATTCCCAACGCTGAAGCTTTCTTT.

Many counts were recorded for this clonotype. CDR3 in amino acids: CASSYRDRFPETQYF. CDR3 coding DNA: TGTGCCAGCAGTTACCGGGACAGGTTCCCAGAGACCCAGTACTTC. The chain recombines TRBV6-6 with TRBJ2-5; 8 bases are a match to TRBD1. J gave up 4 bases and V 2 bases, and 6 bases lay outside the gene matches. CDR1 and CDR2 from the germline V gene are MNHNY and SVGAGI (reference sequence). CDR3 size: 15 residues.

The sample holds a few counts of this clonotype. The chain is built from TRBV5-1 and TRBJ1-5, with 8 bases aligning to TRBD1. CDR3 length: 15 amino acids. Germline-derived CDR1 and CDR2 are SGHRS and YFSETQ. The V and J ends lost 4 bases and 5 bases, in that order; junction bases with no gene match: 8. This chain's CDR3 is CASSPAGTGYQPQHF. CDR3 nucleotide sequence: TGCGCCAGCAGCCCCGCCGGGACAGGATATCAGCCCCAGCATTTT. Drawing the rest from reference TRBV5-1 and TRBJ1-5, the complete variable domain is KAGVTQTPRYLIKTRGQQVTLSCSPISGHRSVSWYQQTPGQGLQFLFEYFSETQRNKGNFPGRFSGRQFSNSRSEMNVSTLELGDSALYLCASSPAGTGYQPQHFGDGTRLSIL.

This clonotype occurred many times. The V call is TRBV6-2 or TRBV6-3, the J call TRBJ2-5; D is unresolved. The V end was cut by 7 bases, the J end by 5 bases, with 11 bases between. Germline CDR1 reads MNHEY; CDR2 reads SVGEGT. The CDR3 has 12 residues. The CDR3 loop is CASTTVEETQYF. The CDR3 coding sequence is TGTGCCAGCACTACTGTTGAGGAGACCCAGTACTTC.

The table lists this clonotype with many counts. V gene TRBV5-1 combines with J gene TRBJ2-4; TRBD2 might be the D (5 bases). V lost 2 bases and J lost 10, with 16 bases in between. Germline V gene data show CDR1 as SGHRS and CDR2 as YFSETQ. The CDR3 runs 14 residues. CDR3 amino acids: CASSLGSEYSIQYF. CDR3 nucleotide sequence: TGCGCCAGCAGCTTAGGTAGCGAGTACTCAATTCAGTACTTC.

The chain joins TRBV9 to TRBJ1-5; 8 nucleotides line up with TRBD1. The CDR3 is made up of 16 amino acids. CDR1 and CDR2 from the germline V gene are SGDLS and YYNGEE. V shed 4 bases, J shed 7 bases, and the junction held 13 bases outside the gene matches. The DNA of the CDR3 is TGTGCCAGCAGCCCGGGCCAGGGGGCTAGGGGACAGCCCCAGCATTTT. As protein: CASSPGQGARGQPQHF. Full variable domain (outside the CDR3, taken from reference TRBV9 and TRBJ1-5): DSGVTQTPKHLITATGQRVTLRCSPRSGDLSVYWYQQSLDQGLQFLIQYYNGEERAKGNILERFSAQQFPDLHSELNLSSLELGDSALYFCASSPGQGARGQPQHFGDGTRLSIL.

V usage is TRBV28 and J usage is TRBJ1-5, with D hard to call. CDR1 and CDR2 (germline): MDHEN, SYDVKM. The V end lost 7 bases, the J end lost 2 bases, and 12 bases lay between the germline ends. CDR3 size: 14 residues. The CDR3, as DNA: TGTGCCAGCACCCCTATTTGGGGCAATCAGCCCCAGCATTTT. The encoded protein is CASTPIWGNQPQHF.